Listed below are T cell receptor beta chains from one sample, sequenced in a study of blood T cell repertoires in COVID-19. Sequenced by immunoSEQ multiplex PCR; TCRdb stores in-frame clones only, minus some. The sample holds just over 80,000 clones, 85% to 90% seen once. The sequenced sample was PBMCs or T cells enriched from blood (not recorded which). Receptors originate from a woman aged 45 to 65 with acute COVID-19. CDR3s include the opening cysteine and the closing phenylalanine or tryptophan. D genes are given only for firm matches. Only part of the rows carry a size: once, few, many, or a class if the clone is expanded.

TRBJ2-2	TRBV7-2	TRBD2	-	CASSLEGTTNTGELFF	TGTGCCAGCAGCTTGGAAGGGACTACGAACACCGGGGAGCTGTTTTTT
TRBJ1-4	TRBV19	TRBD1	-	CASSMDRANEKLFF	TGTGCCAGTAGTATGGACAGGGCTAATGAAAAACTGTTTTTT
TRBJ2-4	TRBV4-2	TRBD2	-	CASSPELGLAGVLLAKNIQYF	TGTGCCAGCAGCCCGGAACTGGGACTAGCGGGAGTACTTTTAGCCAAAAACATTCAGTACTTC
TRBJ2-2	TRBV6-4	TRBD2	few	CASSSGSTGELFF	TGTGCCAGCAGTAGCGGGAGCACCGGGGAGCTGTTTTTT
TRBJ1-2	TRBV19	-	-	CASRSGGDYGYTF	TGTGCCAGTAGATCGGGGGGCGACTATGGCTACACCTTC
TRBJ2-3	TRBV5-1	-	-	CASSLVGQTSTDTQYF	TGCGCCAGCAGCTTGGTAGGACAGACTAGCACAGATACGCAGTATTTT
TRBJ2-5	TRBV6-5	-	once	CASSSSETQYF	TGTGCCAGCAGTTCAAGCGAGACCCAGTACTTC
TRBJ1-4	TRBV6-5	TRBD1	-	CASSYRGQGGEKLFF	TGTGCCAGCAGTTACAGGGGACAGGGTGGGGAAAAACTGTTTTTT
TRBJ2-2	TRBV5-1	-	once	CASSPGLTTGELFF	TGCGCCAGCAGCCCCGGACTGACCACCGGGGAGCTGTTTTTT
TRBJ1-1	TRBV12-3/TRBV12-4	-	-	CASSPSAVTGAFF	TGTGCCAGCAGTCCATCGGCAGTCACGGGGGCTTTCTTT
TRBJ2-3	TRBV5-1	TRBD2	-	CASSLASSGRSADTQYF	TGCGCCAGCAGCTTGGCCAGTAGCGGGAGATCGGCAGATACGCAGTATTTT
TRBJ1-3	TRBV6-1	-	once	CASSDRVGTSGNTIYF	TGTGCCAGCAGTGATAGGGTGGGGACTTCTGGAAACACCATATATTTT
TRBJ2-3	TRBV12-5	TRBD2	-	CASGLRTSGRAADTQYF	TGTGCTAGTGGTTTGAGGACTAGCGGGAGGGCCGCGGATACGCAGTATTTT
TRBJ1-4	TRBV3-1/TRBV3-2	TRBD1	-	CASSPRDSNEKLFF	TGTGCCAGCAGCCCTCGGGACAGTAATGAAAAACTGTTTTTT
TRBJ1-2	TRBV3-1/TRBV3-2	-	-	CASSQGGNGYTF	TGTGCCAGCAGCCAAGGCGGAAATGGCTACACCTTC